A single sample is the source of the 5 T cell receptor beta chains below, sequenced in a study of radiotherapy plus CTLA-4 blockade in lung cancer. Some clones are missing from TCRdb's copy, which holds only in-frame ones; the method was immunoSEQ multiplex PCR. The sample shows about 77,000 clones, around 74% of them seen only once. This sample comprised peripheral blood, obtained from a patient treated with radiotherapy plus ipilimumab. Receptors were obtained from a human donor with non-small cell lung cancer whose response to radiotherapy plus ipilimumab could not be evaluated.

With regard to this clone: Other DNA variants within this sample encode the same CDR3. The chain couples TRBV5-1 to TRBJ2-7, with TRBD1 identical over 10 bases. The CDR3 extends over 15 amino acids. Germline assignment: CDR1 SGHRS and CDR2 YFSETQ. J lost 3 bases, V lost 0 bases, and 3 bases had no gene match. The CDR3 DNA reads as TGCGCCAGCAGCTTGGGGGGACAGGGGTACTACGAGCAGTACTTC. This sequence encodes CASSLGGQGYYEQYF.

The rearrangement links TRBV10-1 to TRBJ1-4, with D tentatively TRBD1 (5 bases). Trimming pared 7 bases from V and 7 bases from J, leaving 13 bases between. From germline, CDR1 is WNHNN and CDR2 SYGVQD (reference sequence). The CDR3 has 13 residues. In DNA form, the CDR3 reads TGCGCCAGCACCACGACCGGGGGTGAAAAACTGTTTTTT. Protein product: CASTTTGGEKLFF.

The chain links TRBV9 to TRBJ2-5; D unclear. Trimming shortened V by 0 bases and J by 2 bases, and 8 bases separated the two germline ends. From germline, CDR1 is SGDLS and CDR2 YYNGEE. The CDR3 length is 14 residues. Here the CDR3 DNA reads TGTGCCAGCAGCGTAGATTCCTATCAAGAGACCCAGTACTTC. This encodes CASSVDSYQETQYF. Using reference TRBV9 and TRBJ2-5 for the parts outside the CDR3, the full variable domain is DSGVTQTPKHLITATGQRVTLRCSPRSGDLSVYWYQQSLDQGLQFLIQYYNGEERAKGNILERFSAQQFPDLHSELNLSSLELGDSALYFCASSVDSYQETQYFGPGTRLLVL.

This chain joins TRBV6-1 and TRBJ1-5; D call uncertain. CDR3 length equals 16 residues. V lost 3 bases, J lost 9 bases, and 21 bases lay in between. CDR1 and CDR2 from the germline V gene are MNHNS and SASEGT. The CDR3 sequence is CASSDELGGLKRPQHF. The CDR3 region has the DNA TGTGCCAGCAGTGACGAATTAGGAGGATTAAAACGGCCCCAGCATTTT.

This sequence joins TRBV30 and TRBJ2-5; 13 bases align to TRBD2. V trimming: 3 bases; J trimming: 2 bases; junction bases outside the gene matches: 12. This CDR3 is 18 amino acids long. In germline, CDR1 is GTSNPN, CDR2 SVGIG (reference sequence). CDR3 nucleotides: TGTGCCTGGAGAGAGGGGACTAGCGGGGACCCGGGGCAAGAGACCCAGTACTTC. Translated, it gives CAWREGTSGDPGQETQYF.